These T cell receptor beta chains were read from a single sample in a study of cytomegalovirus exposure and HLA in healthy donors. Assay: immunoSEQ multiplex PCR; the TCRdb copy retains only in-frame clones and omits some. Found here are fewer than 200,000 clones, about 77% of them singletons; the top ten hold roughly 3%. The sample taken for sequencing was PBMCs. These receptors were obtained from a female donor in good health and CMV-seronegative. CDR3s leave out the opening cysteine and the closing phenylalanine or tryptophan.

v_gene	j_gene	CDR3aa
TRBV5-4	TRBJ2-7	ASSLLGAGGLDEQY
TRBV6-6	.	ASSSGGFGEQY
TRBV30	TRBJ2-2	AWSVLGGTGELF
TRBV5-4	TRBJ2-7	ASSLGLAGDEQY
TRBV4-1	TRBJ2-7	ASSLYPRDSDPYEQY
TRBV11-2	TRBJ1-1	ASSLSGTTNTEAF
TRBV30	TRBJ2-1	AWRRGGGYNEQF
TRBV29-1	TRBJ1-3	SVSFGNTIY
TRBV7-3	TRBJ2-7	ASSLSGGNHEQY
TRBV19	TRBJ2-3	ASSDRHTDTQY
TRBV27	TRBJ2-1	ASSLTPGGRANEQF
TRBV29-1	TRBJ2-5	SAGWDRGRETQY